This record covers a single T cell receptor (beta chain). The specificity of this receptor is unknown. The input lacks base qualities; no much larger clone sits a single base away. This entry is derived from a study of cytomegalovirus exposure and HLA in healthy donors (dated by TCRdb to 2016 to 2017). In terms of the full investigation: According to a later analysis, one platform produced both the 100 to 150 validation repertoires and the 720 or so repertoires of the first cohort. To predict cytomegalovirus infection status, the study combined high-throughput TCR immunosequencing, statistical association of individual TCRs with disease status, and machine learning. A separate validation cohort of about 110 different subjects was used in addition to the approximately 640-subject first cohort. The study aimed to test whether signatures of past pathogen exposure could be identified by cataloging public T cell receptors.

To prepare the library, the immunoSEQ multiplex PCR assay was applied. Per the original workflow: To diagnose cytomegalovirus status from the catalog of TCR beta chain sequences, a statistical classification framework was built. TCRdb stores this immuneACCESS table with in-frame sequences only. Part of the clones is absent; in the studies checked, under half of the shortfall reflects unresolved V genes, and no reason is known for the rest. The V and J calls and clone size come from that table; D and trimming were worked out from the DNA. This sample lists some 250,000 clones; 90% were detected once. The top ten constitute approximately 0.34% of the sample. Study-level results and caveats: Most TCR sequences were seen in very few donors, while some public TCRs were found in many individuals. It was suggested by the authors that the approach could potentially be generalized to other disease states and immunological phenotypes. Cytomegalovirus status was reported to be diagnosed by the classifier with high specificity and sensitivity in both the original and validation cohorts. The study listed approximately 160 TCR beta chains as associated with cytomegalovirus. A few of the identified cytomegalovirus-associated TCR beta chains were confirmed in vitro to be specific for cytomegalovirus antigens. In a later analysis, TCRs clustered in the first cohort were found to also tend to co-occur in the approximately 120 validation repertoires, with 94% of cluster scores above 0. A later analysis lacked HLA typing for the validation cohort, so it scored co-occurrence in that cohort across all 120 or so repertoires.

V is pared back by 4 bases and J by 1 base, with 14 bases lying between the germline termini. CDR1 and CDR2 are drawn from the germline V gene (reference sequence): SEHNR, FQNEAQ. CDR3 length: 15 amino acids, cysteine to phenylalanine. Only CDR3 DNA is held: 45 bases, read in frame from base 1. Separate from the approximately 690-subject first cohort, the validation cohort of 95 to 150 subjects was the group to which the donors belonged. Sequenced: PBMCs. The chain joins TRBV7-9 to TRBJ2-7, and perhaps TRBD2 as D gene, on 6 matching bases. This clonotype was sampled from a woman younger than 30 in good health and CMV-seronegative. Read as DNA, the sequence is TGTGCCAGCAGCTATACGGGAGAAGGGTCCTACGAGCAGTACTTC. This sequence encodes CASSYTGEGSYEQYF.